This record looks at one TCR beta chain sequence and its context. Its specificity is unknown. Input per TCR library consisted of approximately 4,000 ng of total RNA. Making cDNA involved eight separate reactions per sample. UMIs containing a 6-nucleotide sample barcode were added via template switching. TCRdb reprocessed the 5' RACE reads and reports one entry per CDR3 protein, with no DNA. Here the sample table reports 300,000 to 400,000 distinct CDR3 sequences. The source of the sample is a study of monozygotic twins with inflammatory bowel disease. CDR3 length equals 14 residues. Germline V gene lookup returns CDR1 DFQATT and CDR2 SNEGSKA (reference sequence). Study-wide findings and caveats: Clonotype sharing was lower in IBD patients than healthy twins, most markedly with disease activity.

The chain is built from TRBV20-1 and TRBJ2-1; TCRdb reports TRBD2, a call that lacks DNA to check it against. This sequence originates from a human donor with ulcerative colitis or Crohn's disease, or a healthy co-twin of an affected twin (not recorded which). The sequencing sample was made of blood. Here the CDR3 reads CSASRSGRYNEQFF.